The rows below give T cell receptor beta chains drawn from one sample of a study of identical twins. TCRdb re-called the 5' RACE reads through MiXCR, storing one row per CDR3 protein. The repertoire holds some 590,000 distinct CDR3 sequences, nearly 10% seen once, with under 3% in the top ten. These data are also associated with another study on yellow fever vaccine responses in identical twins.

Sequenced input: PBMCs. These receptor sequences come from a woman between 18 and 29 years old in good health. Both conserved end residues are part of each CDR3. Fields, in order: CDR3 DNA, CDR3 protein, D gene, V gene, clone size, J gene. A D gene is named only where the DNA matches it firmly. Expanded clones get a size class; other rows say once, few or many, or leave the size out.

CDR3nt: TGTGCCAGCAGCCAACCAGGACAGGGTCGGACCCAGTACTTC
CDR3aa: CASSQPGQGRTQYF
d_gene: TRBD1
v_gene: TRBV3-1
abundance: .
j_gene: TRBJ2-5

CDR3nt: TGTGCCAGCAGCTTGAGAGCCACTTTGCAGAACACTGAAGCTTTCTTT
CDR3aa: CASSLRATLQNTEAFF
d_gene: .
v_gene: TRBV5-6
abundance: many
j_gene: TRBJ1-1

CDR3nt: TGTGCCAGCAGCTATCGGGACAAGGGGCCGACCTACGAGCAGTACTTC
CDR3aa: CASSYRDKGPTYEQYF
d_gene: .
v_gene: TRBV6-5
abundance: .
j_gene: TRBJ2-7

CDR3nt: TGCAGCGGGGAAAAGCTACAAGAGACCCAGTACTTC
CDR3aa: CSGEKLQETQYF
d_gene: .
v_gene: TRBV29-1
abundance: few
j_gene: TRBJ2-5

CDR3nt: TGTGCCAGCACACGGGGCCCAGATACGCAGTATTTT
CDR3aa: CASTRGPDTQYF
d_gene: .
v_gene: TRBV7-9
abundance: many
j_gene: TRBJ2-3

CDR3nt: TGTGCCAGCACTCAACCGGGAGGGCACGAGCAGTACTTC
CDR3aa: CASTQPGGHEQYF
d_gene: TRBD2
v_gene: TRBV6-1
abundance: few
j_gene: TRBJ2-7

CDR3nt: TGCGCCAGCAGCCAAGATTATAGAGGACTTATCCTCAGTGAGCAGTTCTTC
CDR3aa: CASSQDYRGLILSEQFF
d_gene: .
v_gene: TRBV4-3
abundance: many
j_gene: TRBJ2-1

CDR3nt: TGTGCCAGCAGCTTGGGCCCTAGCGGGTGGGATGAGCAGTTCTTC
CDR3aa: CASSLGPSGWDEQFF
d_gene: TRBD2
v_gene: TRBV11-2
abundance: .
j_gene: TRBJ2-1

CDR3nt: TGCGCCAGCAGCTTGGGTGCGGGACCACCCACAGATACGCAGTATTTT
CDR3aa: CASSLGAGPPTDTQYF
d_gene: .
v_gene: TRBV5-1
abundance: .
j_gene: TRBJ2-3

CDR3nt: TGCAGTGCTAGAGACCGGGGGGGTTCCTACAATGAGCAGTTCTTC
CDR3aa: CSARDRGGSYNEQFF
d_gene: TRBD2
v_gene: TRBV20-1
abundance: many
j_gene: TRBJ2-1

CDR3nt: TGTGCCAGCACCCCAGGACAGCAAACCTACGAGCAGTACTTC
CDR3aa: CASTPGQQTYEQYF
d_gene: .
v_gene: TRBV7-9
abundance: few
j_gene: TRBJ2-7

CDR3nt: TGTGCCTGGAGTTATACAGGGGGGACTGAAGCTTTCTTT
CDR3aa: CAWSYTGGTEAFF
d_gene: TRBD1
v_gene: TRBV30
abundance: .
j_gene: TRBJ1-1

CDR3nt: TGCAGTGCTTCCGAATACTCCCGGGACCTCTCCTACGAGCAGTACTTC
CDR3aa: CSASEYSRDLSYEQYF
d_gene: .
v_gene: TRBV20-1
abundance: few
j_gene: TRBJ2-7

CDR3nt: TGTGCCAGCACCCTCGGGACTAACGGCCCAGATACGCAGTATTTT
CDR3aa: CASTLGTNGPDTQYF
d_gene: TRBD2
v_gene: TRBV3-1
abundance: few
j_gene: TRBJ2-3

CDR3nt: TGTGCCAGCAGCGTAGGGGGGGCCAATTACAATGAGCAGTTCTTC
CDR3aa: CASSVGGANYNEQFF
d_gene: .
v_gene: TRBV9
abundance: few
j_gene: TRBJ2-1

CDR3nt: TGTGCCAGCGCTATGTTGGACAGGGGCTACAATGAGCAGTTCTTC
CDR3aa: CASAMLDRGYNEQFF
d_gene: TRBD1
v_gene: TRBV25-1
abundance: many
j_gene: TRBJ2-1

CDR3nt: TGTCCGGGGTCCGCAACTAACTATGGCTACACCTTC
CDR3aa: CPGSATNYGYTF
d_gene: .
v_gene: TRBV7-3
abundance: few
j_gene: TRBJ1-2

CDR3nt: TGTGCCAGCAGCGGGGGCCAGAAACAGACCTACGAGCAGTACTTC
CDR3aa: CASSGGQKQTYEQYF
d_gene: .
v_gene: TRBV7-2
abundance: few
j_gene: TRBJ2-7

CDR3nt: TGTGCCAGCAGTTTCTATAGCGGGAGCTCCTACGAGCAGTACTTC
CDR3aa: CASSFYSGSSYEQYF
d_gene: TRBD2
v_gene: TRBV6-5
abundance: many
j_gene: TRBJ2-7

CDR3nt: TGCGCCAGCAGCTTTTTACAGGGGCCAACTGAAGCTTTCTTT
CDR3aa: CASSFLQGPTEAFF
d_gene: TRBD1
v_gene: TRBV5-1
abundance: .
j_gene: TRBJ1-1

CDR3nt: TGCGCCAGCAGCTTTAGCGGGGACGCAGATACGCAGTATTTT
CDR3aa: CASSFSGDADTQYF
d_gene: TRBD2
v_gene: TRBV5-1
abundance: many
j_gene: TRBJ2-3

CDR3nt: TGTGCCAGCAGCTTAAGGGCCCAGGGGACTCAGCCCCAGCATTTT
CDR3aa: CASSLRAQGTQPQHF
d_gene: .
v_gene: TRBV7-8
abundance: .
j_gene: TRBJ1-5

CDR3nt: TGTGCCAGCAGCCCGGGACTAGCCTTCACCGGGGAGCTGTTTTTT
CDR3aa: CASSPGLAFTGELFF
d_gene: TRBD2
v_gene: TRBV7-9
abundance: .
j_gene: TRBJ2-2

CDR3nt: TGTGCCAGCAGCTTTAGCCCCTCGATGACACCGCAAGAGACCCAGTACTTC
CDR3aa: CASSFSPSMTPQETQYF
d_gene: .
v_gene: TRBV7-2
abundance: .
j_gene: TRBJ2-5

CDR3nt: TGTGCCAGCAGTTTTTTCGGGGATTATGGCTACACCTTC
CDR3aa: CASSFFGDYGYTF
d_gene: .
v_gene: TRBV28
abundance: .
j_gene: TRBJ1-2

CDR3nt: TGTGCCAGCAGCCGAAGACAGGGGGCCTTCTCCTACGAGCAGTACTTC
CDR3aa: CASSRRQGAFSYEQYF
d_gene: TRBD1
v_gene: TRBV11-2
abundance: few
j_gene: TRBJ2-7

CDR3nt: TGCGCCAGCAGCCACACATCGATCTTTGGCGGGTCACAAGAGACCCAGTACTTC
CDR3aa: CASSHTSIFGGSQETQYF
d_gene: .
v_gene: TRBV4-1
abundance: few
j_gene: TRBJ2-5

CDR3nt: TGTGCCACCCGATTGGTGACAGGGCGGAATGAGCAGTTCTTC
CDR3aa: CATRLVTGRNEQFF
d_gene: TRBD1
v_gene: TRBV6-1
abundance: .
j_gene: TRBJ2-1

CDR3nt: TGTGCCAGCAGTGAATCGGGCCAGGGCTTCAACTATGGCTACACCTTC
CDR3aa: CASSESGQGFNYGYTF
d_gene: .
v_gene: TRBV25-1
abundance: .
j_gene: TRBJ1-2

CDR3nt: TGCGCCAGCAGCTTGGTTCAGGGGTTCGGGTCACCCCTCCACTTT
CDR3aa: CASSLVQGFGSPLHF
d_gene: .
v_gene: TRBV5-1
abundance: few
j_gene: TRBJ1-6

CDR3nt: TGTGCCAGCAGTCCGACGGTCTCCTACGAGCAGTACTTC
CDR3aa: CASSPTVSYEQYF
d_gene: .
v_gene: TRBV5-6
abundance: many
j_gene: TRBJ2-7